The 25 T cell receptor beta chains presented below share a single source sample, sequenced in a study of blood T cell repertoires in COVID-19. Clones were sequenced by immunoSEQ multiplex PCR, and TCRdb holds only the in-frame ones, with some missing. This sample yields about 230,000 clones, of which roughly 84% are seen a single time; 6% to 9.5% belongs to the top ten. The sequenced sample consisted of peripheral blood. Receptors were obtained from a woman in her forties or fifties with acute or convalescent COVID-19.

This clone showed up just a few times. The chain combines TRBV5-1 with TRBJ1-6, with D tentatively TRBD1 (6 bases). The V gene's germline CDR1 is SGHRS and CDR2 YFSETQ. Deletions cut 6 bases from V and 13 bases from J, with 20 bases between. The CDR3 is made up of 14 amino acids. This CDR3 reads CASTRGTDLAPLHF. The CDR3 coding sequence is TGCGCCAGCACAAGGGGGACGGATCTCGCTCCCCTCCACTTT.

The chain's CDR3 is CSGRTGSSGNTIYF. CDR3 sequence (DNA): TGCAGCGGCCGGACAGGGAGCTCTGGAAACACCATATATTTT. The J gene is TRBJ1-3, the V gene TRBV29-1; 8 bases fit TRBD1. The CDR3 totals 14 residues. Unmatched junction bases numbered 5, after V lost 7 bases and J lost 0 bases. Germline CDR1 is SQVTM and CDR2 is ANQGSEA.

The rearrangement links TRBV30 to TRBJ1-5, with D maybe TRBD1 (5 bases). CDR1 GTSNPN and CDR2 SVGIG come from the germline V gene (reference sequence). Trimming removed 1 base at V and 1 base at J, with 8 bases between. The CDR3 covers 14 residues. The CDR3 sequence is CAWSEGLSNQPQHF. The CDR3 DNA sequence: TGTGCCTGGAGTGAGGGACTCAGCAATCAGCCCCAGCATTTT.

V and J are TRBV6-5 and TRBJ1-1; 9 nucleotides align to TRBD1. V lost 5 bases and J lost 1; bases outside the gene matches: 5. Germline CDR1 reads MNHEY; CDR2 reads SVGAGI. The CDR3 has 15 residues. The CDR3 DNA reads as TGTGCCAGCAGTCAGCCGGGACAGGGGAACACTGAAGCTTTCTTT. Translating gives CASSQPGQGNTEAFF.

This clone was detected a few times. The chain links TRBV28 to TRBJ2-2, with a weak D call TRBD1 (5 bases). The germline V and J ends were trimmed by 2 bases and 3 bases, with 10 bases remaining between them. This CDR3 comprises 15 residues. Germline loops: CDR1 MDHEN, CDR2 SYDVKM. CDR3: CASSLGALDTGELFF. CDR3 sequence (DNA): TGTGCCAGCAGTTTAGGGGCCTTGGACACCGGGGAGCTGTTTTTT.

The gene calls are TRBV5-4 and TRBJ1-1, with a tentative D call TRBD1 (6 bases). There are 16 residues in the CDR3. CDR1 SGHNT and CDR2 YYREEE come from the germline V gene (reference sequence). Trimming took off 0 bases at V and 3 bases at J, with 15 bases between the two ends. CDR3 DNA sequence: TGTGCCAGCAGCTTGGGTGGGGGCAACGGATACACTGAAGCTTTCTTT. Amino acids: CASSLGGGNGYTEAFF.

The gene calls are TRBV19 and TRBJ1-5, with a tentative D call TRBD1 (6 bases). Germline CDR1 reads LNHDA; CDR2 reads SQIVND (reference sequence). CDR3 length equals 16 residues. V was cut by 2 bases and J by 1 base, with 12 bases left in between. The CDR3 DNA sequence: TGTGCCAGTAGTATACGCAGGGGATCGAGCAATCAGCCCCAGCATTTT. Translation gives CASSIRRGSSNQPQHF. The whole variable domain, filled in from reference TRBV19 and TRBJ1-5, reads DGGITQSPKYLFRKEGQNVTLSCEQNLNHDAMYWYRQDPGQGLRLIYYSQIVNDFQKGDIAEGYSVSREKKESFPLTVTSAQKNPTAFYLCASSIRRGSSNQPQHFGDGTRLSIL.

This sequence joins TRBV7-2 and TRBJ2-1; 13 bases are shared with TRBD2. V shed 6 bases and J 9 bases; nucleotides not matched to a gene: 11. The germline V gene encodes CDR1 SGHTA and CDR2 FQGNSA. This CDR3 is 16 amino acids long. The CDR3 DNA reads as TGTGCCAGCAGTAACGCTCGGACTAGCGGGAGCGGTGAGCAGTTCTTC. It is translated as CASSNARTSGSGEQFF.

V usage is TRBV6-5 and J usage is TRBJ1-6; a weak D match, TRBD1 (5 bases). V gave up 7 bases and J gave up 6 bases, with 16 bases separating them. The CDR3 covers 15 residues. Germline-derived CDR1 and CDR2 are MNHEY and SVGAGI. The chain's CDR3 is CASTLTEPGNSPLHF. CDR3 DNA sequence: TGTGCCAGCACCCTGACAGAGCCTGGTAATTCACCCCTCCACTTT.

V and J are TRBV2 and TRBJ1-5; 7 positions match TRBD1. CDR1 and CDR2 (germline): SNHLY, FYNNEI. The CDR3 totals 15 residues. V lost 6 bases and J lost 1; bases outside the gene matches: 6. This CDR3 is CASSGTELSNQPQHF. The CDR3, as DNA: TGTGCCAGCAGCGGGACAGAGTTAAGCAATCAGCCCCAGCATTTT.

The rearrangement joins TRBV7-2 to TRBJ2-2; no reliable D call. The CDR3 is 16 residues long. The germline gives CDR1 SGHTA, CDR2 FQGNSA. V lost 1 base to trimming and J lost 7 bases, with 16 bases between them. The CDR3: CASSLVAALRFGELFF. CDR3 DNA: TGTGCCAGCAGCTTAGTGGCGGCTTTACGATTCGGGGAGCTGTTTTTT.

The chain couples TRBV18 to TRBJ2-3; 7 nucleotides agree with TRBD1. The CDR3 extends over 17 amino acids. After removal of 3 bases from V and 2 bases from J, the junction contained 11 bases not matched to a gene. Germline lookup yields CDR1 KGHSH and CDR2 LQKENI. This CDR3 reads CASSPSTPGQSTDTQYF. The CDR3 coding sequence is TGTGCCAGCTCACCTTCGACGCCGGGACAGTCCACAGATACGCAGTATTTT.

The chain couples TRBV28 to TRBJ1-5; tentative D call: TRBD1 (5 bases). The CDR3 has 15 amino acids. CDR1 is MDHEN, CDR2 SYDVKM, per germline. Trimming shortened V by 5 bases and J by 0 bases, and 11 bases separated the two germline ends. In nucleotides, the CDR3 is TGTGCCAGCAGTGGGGGGAGTTTTAGCAATCAGCCCCAGCATTTT. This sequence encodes CASSGGSFSNQPQHF.

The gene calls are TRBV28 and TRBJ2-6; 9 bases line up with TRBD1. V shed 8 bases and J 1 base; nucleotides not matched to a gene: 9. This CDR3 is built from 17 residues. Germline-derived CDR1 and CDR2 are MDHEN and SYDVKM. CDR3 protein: CASRMGQGLSGANVLTF. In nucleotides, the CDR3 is TGTGCCAGCCGAATGGGACAGGGTCTTTCTGGGGCCAACGTCCTGACTTTC.

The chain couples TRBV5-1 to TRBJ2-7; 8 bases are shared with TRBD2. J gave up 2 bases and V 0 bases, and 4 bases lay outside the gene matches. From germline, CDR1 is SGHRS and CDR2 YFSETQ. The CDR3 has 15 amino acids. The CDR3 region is CASSLALAGTYEQYF. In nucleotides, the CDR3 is TGCGCCAGCAGCTTGGCCTTAGCGGGGACCTACGAGCAGTACTTC.

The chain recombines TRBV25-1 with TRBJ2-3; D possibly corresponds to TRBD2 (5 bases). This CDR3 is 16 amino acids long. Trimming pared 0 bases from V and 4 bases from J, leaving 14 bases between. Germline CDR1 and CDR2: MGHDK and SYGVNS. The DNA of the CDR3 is TGTGCCAGCAGTGAATATATCGGAGGCCCCCCAGATACGCAGTATTTT. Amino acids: CASSEYIGGPPDTQYF. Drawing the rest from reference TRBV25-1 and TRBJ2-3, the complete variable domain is EADIYQTPRYLVIGTGKKITLECSQTMGHDKMYWYQQDPGMELHLIHYSYGVNSTEKGDLSSESTVSRIRTEHFPLTLESARPSHTSQYLCASSEYIGGPPDTQYFGPGTRLTVL.

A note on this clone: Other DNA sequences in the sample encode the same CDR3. CDR3 amino acids: CASSPTPSYGYTF. CDR3 DNA: TGTGCCAGCAGCCCTACCCCGAGCTATGGCTACACCTTC. The V call is TRBV12-3 or TRBV12-4, the J call TRBJ1-2; D is uncertain. V was cut by 6 bases and J by 4 bases, with 12 bases left in between. The CDR3 sequence is 13 residues long.

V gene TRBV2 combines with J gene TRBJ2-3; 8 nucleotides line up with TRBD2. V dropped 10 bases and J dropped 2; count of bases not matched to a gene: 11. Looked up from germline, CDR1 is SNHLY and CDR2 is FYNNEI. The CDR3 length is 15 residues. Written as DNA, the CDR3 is TGTGCCATCTCTACAAGCGGGGGACTCACAGATACGCAGTATTTT. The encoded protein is CAISTSGGLTDTQYF.

DNA of the CDR3: TGTGCCAGCAGCCAAGGGGGGACAACATCCTACGAGCAGTACTTC. Encoded protein: CASSQGGTTSYEQYF. This chain connects TRBV3-1 (or the pseudogene TRBV3-2) to TRBJ2-7, with a possible D match to TRBD1 (6 bases). Trimming took off 1 base at V and 1 base at J, with 11 bases between the two ends. CDR1 LGHDT and CDR2 YNNKEL come from the germline V gene (reference sequence). The CDR3 has 15 residues.

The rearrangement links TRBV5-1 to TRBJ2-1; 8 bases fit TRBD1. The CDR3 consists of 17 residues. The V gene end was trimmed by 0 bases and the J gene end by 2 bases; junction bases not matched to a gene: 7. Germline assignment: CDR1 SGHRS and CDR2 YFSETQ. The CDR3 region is CASSLVPSGGTYNEQFF. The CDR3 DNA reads TGCGCCAGCAGCTTGGTCCCGTCAGGGGGCACCTACAATGAGCAGTTCTTC. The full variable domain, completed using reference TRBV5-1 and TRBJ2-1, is KAGVTQTPRYLIKTRGQQVTLSCSPISGHRSVSWYQQTPGQGLQFLFEYFSETQRNKGNFPGRFSGRQFSNSRSEMNVSTLELGDSALYLCASSLVPSGGTYNEQFFGPGTRLTVL.

The CDR3 is CASSQARDRVGYTF. The CDR3 DNA sequence: TGCGCCAGCAGCCAAGCCCGGGACAGGGTTGGCTACACCTTC. The J gene is TRBJ1-2, the V gene TRBV4-3, with TRBD1 matching 9 bases. The CDR3 contains 14 residues. Germline values: CDR1 LGHNA, CDR2 YSLEER. The ends lost 1 base at V and 7 bases at J; junction bases unmatched: 4.

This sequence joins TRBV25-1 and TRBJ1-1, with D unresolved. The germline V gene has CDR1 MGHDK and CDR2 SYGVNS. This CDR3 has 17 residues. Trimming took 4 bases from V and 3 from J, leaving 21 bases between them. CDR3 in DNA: TGTGCCAGCAGTGCTAAAACCTCCCGGGTCATGGACACTGAAGCTTTCTTT. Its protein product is CASSAKTSRVMDTEAFF. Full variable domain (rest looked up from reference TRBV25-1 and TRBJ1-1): EADIYQTPRYLVIGTGKKITLECSQTMGHDKMYWYQQDPGMELHLIHYSYGVNSTEKGDLSSESTVSRIRTEHFPLTLESARPSHTSQYLCASSAKTSRVMDTEAFFGQGTRLTVV.

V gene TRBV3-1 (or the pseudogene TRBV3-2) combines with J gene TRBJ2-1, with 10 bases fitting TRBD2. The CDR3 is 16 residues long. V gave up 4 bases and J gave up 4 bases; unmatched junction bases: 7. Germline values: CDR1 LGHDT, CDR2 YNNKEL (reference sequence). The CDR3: CASSPLSSGSYNEQFF. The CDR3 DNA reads TGTGCCAGCAGCCCGTTGTCTAGCGGGAGTTACAATGAGCAGTTCTTC.

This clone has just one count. CDR3 bases: TGTGCCAGCCGCTATGACGGGGGGCTAGCCAAAAACATTCAGTACTTC. Translating it yields CASRYDGGLAKNIQYF. J is TRBJ2-4 and V is TRBV2; possible D gene TRBD2, 7 bases. Trimming took 8 bases from V and 0 from J, leaving 17 bases between them. The CDR3 extends over 16 amino acids. The germline gives CDR1 SNHLY, CDR2 FYNNEI.

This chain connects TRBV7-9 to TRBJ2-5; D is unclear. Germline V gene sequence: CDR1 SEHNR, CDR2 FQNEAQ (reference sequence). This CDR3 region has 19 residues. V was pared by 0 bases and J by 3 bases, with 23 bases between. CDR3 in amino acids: CASSLAGRSAPGLKETQYF. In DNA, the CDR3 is TGTGCCAGCAGCTTAGCCGGTCGGTCGGCCCCTGGGCTAAAAGAGACCCAGTACTTC.